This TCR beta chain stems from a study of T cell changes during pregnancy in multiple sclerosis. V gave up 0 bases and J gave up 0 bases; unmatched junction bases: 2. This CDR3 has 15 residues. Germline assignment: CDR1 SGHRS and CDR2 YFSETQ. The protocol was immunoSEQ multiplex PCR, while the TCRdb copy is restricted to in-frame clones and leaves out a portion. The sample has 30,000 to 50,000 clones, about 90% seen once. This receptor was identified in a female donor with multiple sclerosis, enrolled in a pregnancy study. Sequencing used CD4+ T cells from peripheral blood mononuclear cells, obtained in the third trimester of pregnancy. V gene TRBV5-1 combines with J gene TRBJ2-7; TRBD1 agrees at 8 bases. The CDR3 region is CASSLGTGSSYEQYF. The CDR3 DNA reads TGCGCCAGCAGCTTGGGGACAGGGAGCTCCTACGAGCAGTACTTC.